One sample yielded the 4 T cell receptor beta chains listed below, sequenced in a study of Graves' ophthalmopathy and Graves' hyperthyroidism. For repertoire sequencing, the TCR beta CDR3 regions were amplified from RNA transcripts. Following a first-round RT-PCR that used HTBI primers, a second-round multiplex PCR was carried out. TCRdb reprocessed the multiplex PCR reads with MiXCR, giving one entry per CDR3 protein. The repertoire includes hundreds of thousands of distinct CDR3 sequences, about 20% of them detected once, and roughly 6.9% sits in the top ten. The sequenced material came from peripheral blood. The receptors stem from a woman under 30 with stable Graves' hyperthyroidism. Some clones in this sample may be carry-over from other donors' samples.

This clonotype was seen at least ten times. The CDR3 DNA follows: TGTGCCAGCAGCCCCCAGGCAGGAGCCGGGGAGACCCAGTACTTC. Protein sequence: CASSPQAGAGETQYF. The J gene is TRBJ2-5, the V gene TRBV9; the D is unclear. Deletions cut 4 bases from V and 5 bases from J, with 18 bases between. The V gene's germline CDR1 is SGDLS and CDR2 YYNGEE. The CDR3 has 15 residues.

The V call is TRBV12-3 or TRBV12-4, the J call TRBJ1-6; tentatively, D is TRBD1 (5 bases). This CDR3 region has 16 residues. The germline V and J ends were trimmed by 4 bases and 7 bases, with 17 bases remaining between them. The CDR3 DNA is TGTGCCAGCAGTTCGCAGTTTTGGGGACGGAATTCACCCCTCCACTTT. It yields the protein CASSSQFWGRNSPLHF.

This clonotype occurred a few times. The chain carries TRBV12-3 or TRBV12-4 and TRBJ2-7; D not certain. The CDR3 is made up of 14 amino acids. Trimming removed 5 bases at V and 5 bases at J, with 16 bases between. This CDR3 reads CASSPRTTYHEQYF. The CDR3 DNA sequence: TGTGCCAGCAGTCCCAGGACGACTTACCACGAGCAGTACTTC.

Remarks on this clonotype: In this CDR3 the conserved last residue, phenylalanine or tryptophan, is missing, so a read error is likely. The chain has TRBV12-3 or TRBV12-4 and TRBJ2-3, with TRBD2 matching 11 bases. The J segment lost 1 base and the V segment lost 5 bases, leaving 5 bases of the junction unmatched. This CDR3 contains 16 residues. This chain's CDR3 is CASSPVAGGRTDTQYL. For the CDR3, the DNA is TGTGCCAGCAGTCCAGTAGCGGGAGGGCGCACAGATACGCAGTATTTG.